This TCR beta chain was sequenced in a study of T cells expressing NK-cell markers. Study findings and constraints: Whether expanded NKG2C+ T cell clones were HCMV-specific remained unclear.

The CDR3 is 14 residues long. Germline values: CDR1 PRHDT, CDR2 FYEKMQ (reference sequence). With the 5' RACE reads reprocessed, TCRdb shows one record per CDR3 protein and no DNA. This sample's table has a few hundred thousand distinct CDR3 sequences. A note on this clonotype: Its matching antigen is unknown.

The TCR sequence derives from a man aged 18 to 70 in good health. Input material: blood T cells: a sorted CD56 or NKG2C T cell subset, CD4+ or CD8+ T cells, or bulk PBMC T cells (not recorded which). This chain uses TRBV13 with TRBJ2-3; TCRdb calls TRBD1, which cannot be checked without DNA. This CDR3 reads CASSSSGVTDTQYF.